A selection of T cell receptor beta chains follows, all from one sample in a study of blood T cell repertoires in COVID-19. The data were produced by immunoSEQ multiplex PCR, yet TCRdb's version contains in-frame clones alone and is incomplete. The sample shows some 240,000 clones, around 87% of them seen only once. The sequencing input was PBMCs or T cells enriched from blood (not recorded which). The origin of the receptors is a woman aged 40 to 50 with acute COVID-19. Each CDR3 is given with its conserved first and last residue. Each record gives: D gene, clone size, J gene, V gene, CDR3 DNA, CDR3 protein. D genes are given only for firm matches. Size is stated for part of the rows, as once, few or many counts, or as a class when the clone is expanded.

TRBD2 | . | TRBJ2-2 | TRBV5-1 | TGCGCCAGCAGCACCGGACTAGCGGGAGGGCAGGACACCGGGGAGCTGTTTTTT | CASSTGLAGGQDTGELFF
. | . | TRBJ1-2 | TRBV7-9 | TGTGCCAGCAGTCTACTCAACTATGGCTACACCTTC | CASSLLNYGYTF
TRBD1 | . | TRBJ2-6 | TRBV27 | TGTGCCAGCGGATACCGGACAGGGTTAGTCTCTGGGGCCAACGTCCTGACTTTC | CASGYRTGLVSGANVLTF
TRBD1 | . | TRBJ1-2 | TRBV7-3 | TGTGCCAGCAGCTCCGGGACAGGGACCGACTATGGCTACACCTTC | CASSSGTGTDYGYTF
. | . | TRBJ2-7 | TRBV24-1 | TGTGCCACCAGTGGGTGGGGAGATGACGAGCAGTACTTC | CATSGWGDDEQYF
TRBD2 | few | TRBJ2-5 | TRBV19 | TGTGCCAGTAGTATCCAAAGGCGAGCGGGAGGGCAAGAGACCCAGTACTTC | CASSIQRRAGGQETQYF
TRBD1 | few | TRBJ1-5 | TRBV5-6 | TGTGCCAGCAGCCGGACAGGAGCCGGCAATCAGCCCCAGCATTTT | CASSRTGAGNQPQHF
. | . | TRBJ1-5 | TRBV7-9 | TGTGCCAGCAGCTCGGGGGTGCAGCCCCAGCATTTT | CASSSGVQPQHF
. | . | TRBJ2-1 | TRBV7-9 | TGTGCCAGCAGCTGGGACAACAATGAGCAGTTCTTC | CASSWDNNEQFF
TRBD1 | . | TRBJ2-2 | TRBV6-5 | TGTGCCAGCAGAGACGGGACAGCGAACACCGGGGAGCTGTTTTTT | CASRDGTANTGELFF
. | few | TRBJ1-2 | TRBV5-4 | TGTGCCAGCAGCCGGCAGGGTAGGGGTAACTATGGCTACACCTTC | CASSRQGRGNYGYTF
TRBD1 | . | TRBJ2-1 | TRBV5-1 | TGCGCCAGCCAACCCAGGGGGCCGGACTACAATGAGCAGTTCTTC | CASQPRGPDYNEQFF
. | . | TRBJ2-2 | TRBV11-3 | TGTGCCAGCAGCTTAGAACAGGGTACCGGGGAGCTGTTTTTT | CASSLEQGTGELFF
. | . | TRBJ1-3 | TRBV11-3 | TGTGCCAGCAGCCCACGCCCCCCGACAGCGACCTCTGGAAACACCATATATTTT | CASSPRPPTATSGNTIYF
TRBD1 | few | TRBJ2-7 | TRBV4-2 | TGTGCCAGCAGCCAAGAGGACAGGGGTCTCTACGAGCAGTACTTC | CASSQEDRGLYEQYF
. | . | TRBJ2-2 | TRBV27 | TGTGCCAGCAGTTTATCGGGACGGGAGAACGGGGAGCTGTTTTTT | CASSLSGRENGELFF
. | . | TRBJ2-5 | TRBV24-1 | TGTGCCACCAGTGATCCAATACAGGGACCCCAAGAGACCCAGTACTTC | CATSDPIQGPQETQYF
. | . | TRBJ2-3 | TRBV11-2 | TGTGCCAGCAGCCCAGTGGGCACAGATACGCAGTATTTT | CASSPVGTDTQYF
. | once | TRBJ1-1 | TRBV5-4 | TGTGCCAGCAGCTTAGCGGGGGCTAGGAACACTGAAGCTTTCTTT | CASSLAGARNTEAFF
TRBD2 | . | TRBJ2-5 | TRBV11-3 | TGTGCCAGCAGTTTACCCAGCGGGAGGTTTTTGGAGACCCAGTACTTC | CASSLPSGRFLETQYF
TRBD1 | once | TRBJ1-1 | TRBV2 | TGTGCCACGTCCCGGGACAGGGTATCGGATACTGAAGCTTTCTTT | CATSRDRVSDTEAFF
. | . | TRBJ2-7 | TRBV5-6 | TGTGCCAGCGAGGGCAACTCCTACGAGCAGTACTTC | CASEGNSYEQYF
. | . | TRBJ2-5 | TRBV19 | TGTGCCAGTAGTAAGGACAGAGGAGAGACCCAGTACTTC | CASSKDRGETQYF
. | . | TRBJ2-3 | TRBV29-1 | TGCAGCGTTTCAGTAACCGATAGCACAGATACGCAGTATTTT | CSVSVTDSTDTQYF
TRBD2 | . | TRBJ2-7 | TRBV3-1/TRBV3-2 | TGTGCCAGCAGCCATAGCGGGAGGAGCTCCTACGAGCAGTACTTC | CASSHSGRSSYEQYF
TRBD2 | . | TRBJ2-7 | TRBV5-4 | TGTGCCAGCAGCGGTCGGGGCGGGAGGAGCCCCACTACTAACGAGCAGTACTTC | CASSGRGGRSPTTNEQYF
. | . | TRBJ1-2 | TRBV13 | TGTGCCAGCAGCCCTCAGGGGATACGAGATGGCTACACCTTC | CASSPQGIRDGYTF
. | . | TRBJ1-4 | TRBV2 | TGTGCCAGCAGACTGGTTGCAACTAATGAAAAACTGTTTTTT | CASRLVATNEKLFF
. | few | TRBJ2-7 | TRBV12-5 | TGTGCTAGTGGTTTACAACTAGCAGCTGAACCCTACGAGCAGTACTTC | CASGLQLAAEPYEQYF
TRBD1 | once | TRBJ1-3 | TRBV3-1/TRBV3-2 | TGTGCCAGCACCGAACGGGACAGGGGATTATCTGGAAACACCATATATTTT | CASTERDRGLSGNTIYF
. | . | TRBJ1-4 | TRBV4-1 | TGCGCCAGCAGCCAAGATCCGTTGGGGAGGGCAACTAATGAAAAACTGTTTTTT | CASSQDPLGRATNEKLFF
. | once | TRBJ2-7 | TRBV5-1 | TGCGCCAGCAGTCGTATACCGGGAGAGCAGTACTTC | CASSRIPGEQYF
TRBD2 | . | TRBJ2-5 | TRBV5-4 | TGTGCCAGCAGCTTGGGTCTCCTAGCGGGAGGTCAAGAGACCCAGTACTTC | CASSLGLLAGGQETQYF
TRBD1 | . | TRBJ1-1 | TRBV6-5 | TGTGCCAGCAGTTACGAAGGGGGCGAGGCTTTCTTT | CASSYEGGEAFF
TRBD1 | . | TRBJ2-7 | TRBV7-4 | TGTGCCAGCAGCTCGAGGCAGGGGGTCTACGAGCAGTACTTC | CASSSRQGVYEQYF
TRBD2 | few | TRBJ2-1 | TRBV9 | TGTGCCAGCAGCGTAGGGGTAGCGGGATACAATGAGCAGTTCTTC | CASSVGVAGYNEQFF
. | few | TRBJ2-1 | TRBV9 | TGTGCCAGCAGCGTAGATGGGGCTAGCGACTACAATGAGCAGTTCTTC | CASSVDGASDYNEQFF
TRBD2 | . | TRBJ2-3 | TRBV24-1 | TGTGCCACCAGTGATTTGCGGACTAGCGGGAGGGTTGGCACAGATACGCAGTATTTT | CATSDLRTSGRVGTDTQYF
TRBD1 | medium-sized | TRBJ1-1 | TRBV27 | TGTGCCAGCAGTTTAAGTGGGACAGGGGGACGTACTGAAGCTTTCTTT | CASSLSGTGGRTEAFF
. | few | TRBJ2-7 | TRBV5-1 | TGCGCCAGCAGCTTGGTGGCAGGGGGGTCCTACGAGCAGTACTTC | CASSLVAGGSYEQYF
TRBD2 | . | TRBJ2-7 | TRBV19 | TGTGCCAGTAGCCGAGCGGGATACGAGCAGTACTTC | CASSRAGYEQYF